The source of this T cell receptor beta chain is a study of glioma-infiltrating T cells. Regarding the study as a whole: Tissue-blood divergence was below expectation in non-neoplastic patients, above in gliomas. CDR3 overlap between tissue and blood was very small.

The iRepertoire nested amplicon-rescue multiplex PCR amplified TCR alpha and beta CDR3s from RNA. Input was about 95-400 ng of tissue mRNA or PBMC total RNA. TCRdb recomputed calls from the multiplex PCR reads with MiXCR, one row per CDR3 protein. Here the sample spans around 150,000 distinct CDR3 sequences, about two fifths being singletons. Turning to this clonotype: The antigen is not known.

V was pared by 0 bases and J by 4 bases, with 1 base of the junction left unmatched. This CDR3 region has 15 residues. Germline V gene sequence: CDR1 MNHEY, CDR2 SMNVEV (reference sequence). The sequence was collected from a human donor with low-grade glioma or glioblastoma, undergoing nonglioma brain surgery, or in good health (not recorded which). The sample comprised glioma tissue, nonneoplastic brain tissue, or PBMCs (not recorded which). The rearrangement joins TRBV27 to TRBJ2-2; 8 bases align to TRBD1. As DNA, the CDR3 is TGTGCCAGCAGTTTATCGGACAGGGCCACCGGGGAGCTGTTTTTT. Residues: CASSLSDRATGELFF.